The sequence of this TCR beta chain was determined in a study of cytomegalovirus exposure and HLA in healthy donors. Study outcomes and limitations: The Asian-associated ancestry cluster reportedly had fewer N-insertions than the approximately 700-donor mean in a later analysis. There were several of the most significant clusters that appeared linked to common viral pathogens in a later analysis.

This CDR3 has 15 residues. The germline gives CDR1 KGHSH, CDR2 LQKENI. J gave up 3 bases and V 5 bases, and 8 bases lay outside the gene matches. With 60 Vbeta and 13 Jbeta primers, the PCR was carried out. The repertoire was sequenced with immunoSEQ multiplex PCR; TCRdb's copy has only in-frame clones and lacks some. The table includes 130,000 to 150,000 clones, 80% detected once. A remark on this clone: No antigen is known for it.

The chain employs TRBV18 and TRBJ2-7, with TRBD1 identical over 9 bases. Material for sequencing was PBMCs. The TCR was taken from a middle-aged man in good health and CMV-seronegative. In nucleotides, the CDR3 is TGTGCCAGCTCATCCACAGGGGGCAGTGTCTACGAGCAGTACTTC. Translated, it gives CASSSTGGSVYEQYF.